This T cell receptor beta chain was sequenced for a study of cytomegalovirus exposure and HLA in healthy donors. About the study: A prior analysis found fewer than 120 million unique TCR beta sequences from 170 million or so T cells. The study placed less than 90% of its roughly 430 genotyped donors in the Caucasian-associated ancestry cluster. Study-wide findings and caveats: A later analysis reportedly identified an Asian-associated ancestry cluster as carrying fewer N-insertions than the roughly 670-donor mean. An observed cluster of highly shared sequence variants was recorded as a likely sequencing artifact.

The V gene lost 6 bases and the J gene lost 5 bases, with 7 bases spanning the gap. Germline CDR1 is MNHEY and CDR2 is SVGAGI. The CDR3 sequence is 11 residues long. Note on this clone: Its antigen is still unknown. At the DNA level, this CDR3 is encoded by other sequences in the same sample as well.

A multiplex PCR was run with 60 Vbeta primers and 13 Jbeta primers. Data came from immunoSEQ multiplex PCR; TCRdb stores just in-frame clones and leaves some out. Here the sample spans about 100,000 clones, 10% being singletons. This sequence was found in a man aged 40-49 years in good health and CMV-seropositive. The sequencing sample was made of PBMCs. The chain links TRBV6-5 to TRBJ1-1; D is undetermined. The CDR3 is CASSRGTEAFF. CDR3 DNA: TGTGCCAGCAGCCGCGGAACTGAAGCTTTCTTT.